This record looks at one T cell receptor beta chain sequence and its context. CDR3 size: 14 residues. The V gene lost 0 bases and the J gene lost 6 bases, with 14 bases spanning the gap. CDR1 GTSNPN and CDR2 SVGIG come from the germline V gene (reference sequence). The data belong to a study of cytomegalovirus exposure and HLA in healthy donors. Assay used: immunoSEQ multiplex PCR; TCRdb lists only in-frame clones, some missing. The sample yields 120,000 or so clones, roughly 86% seen once. The chain is built from TRBV30 and TRBJ1-1, with D possibly matching TRBD1 (5 bases). Sequenced material: PBMCs. This TCR derives from a man in his thirties or forties in good health and CMV-seronegative. The CDR3 protein is CAWSVLRGYSEAFF. The CDR3 DNA reads TGTGCCTGGAGTGTACTCCGGGGGTATTCTGAAGCTTTCTTT.